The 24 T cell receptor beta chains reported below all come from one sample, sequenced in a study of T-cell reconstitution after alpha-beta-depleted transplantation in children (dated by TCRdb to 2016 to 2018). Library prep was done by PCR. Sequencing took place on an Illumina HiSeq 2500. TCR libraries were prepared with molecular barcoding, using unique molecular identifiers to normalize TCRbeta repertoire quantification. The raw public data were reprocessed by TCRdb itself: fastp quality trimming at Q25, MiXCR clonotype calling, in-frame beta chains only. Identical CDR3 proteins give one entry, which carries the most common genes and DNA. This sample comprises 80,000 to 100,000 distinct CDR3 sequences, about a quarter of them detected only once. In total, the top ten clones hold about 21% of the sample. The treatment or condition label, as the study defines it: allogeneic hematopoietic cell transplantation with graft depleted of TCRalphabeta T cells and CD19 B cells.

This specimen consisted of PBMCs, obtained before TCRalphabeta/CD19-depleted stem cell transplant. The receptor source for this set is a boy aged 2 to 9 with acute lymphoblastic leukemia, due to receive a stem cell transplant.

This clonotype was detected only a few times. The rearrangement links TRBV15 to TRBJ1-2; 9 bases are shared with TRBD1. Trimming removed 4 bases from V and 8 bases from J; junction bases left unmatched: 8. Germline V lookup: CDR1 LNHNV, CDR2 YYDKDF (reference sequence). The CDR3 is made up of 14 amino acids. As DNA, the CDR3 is TGTGCCACCAGCACTACCGGGACAGGGATGGGCTACACCTTC. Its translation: CATSTTGTGMGYTF.

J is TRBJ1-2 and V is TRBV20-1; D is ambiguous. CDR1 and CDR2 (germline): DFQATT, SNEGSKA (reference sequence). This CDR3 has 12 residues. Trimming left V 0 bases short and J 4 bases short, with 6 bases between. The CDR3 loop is CSARDFGYGYTF. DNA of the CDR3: TGCAGTGCTAGAGATTTCGGCTATGGCTACACCTTC.

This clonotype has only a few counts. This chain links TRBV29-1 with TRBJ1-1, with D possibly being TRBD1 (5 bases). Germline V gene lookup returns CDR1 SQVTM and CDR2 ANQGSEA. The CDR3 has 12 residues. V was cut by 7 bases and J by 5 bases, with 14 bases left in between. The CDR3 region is CSGGARGTEAFF. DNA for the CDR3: TGCAGCGGAGGGGCCCGGGGGACTGAAGCTTTCTTT.

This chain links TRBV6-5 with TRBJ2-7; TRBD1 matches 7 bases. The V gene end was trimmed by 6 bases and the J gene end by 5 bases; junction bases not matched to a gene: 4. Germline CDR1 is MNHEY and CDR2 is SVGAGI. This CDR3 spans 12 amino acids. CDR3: CASRRQGHEQYF. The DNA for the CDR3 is TGTGCCAGCAGGCGACAGGGCCACGAGCAGTACTTC.

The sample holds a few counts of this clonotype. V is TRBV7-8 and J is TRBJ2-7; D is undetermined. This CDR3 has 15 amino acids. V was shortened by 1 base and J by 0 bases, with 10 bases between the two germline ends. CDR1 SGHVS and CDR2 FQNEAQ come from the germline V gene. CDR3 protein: CASSLDVESSYEQYF. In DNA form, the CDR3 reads TGTGCCAGCAGCTTAGATGTGGAGAGCTCCTACGAGCAGTACTTC.

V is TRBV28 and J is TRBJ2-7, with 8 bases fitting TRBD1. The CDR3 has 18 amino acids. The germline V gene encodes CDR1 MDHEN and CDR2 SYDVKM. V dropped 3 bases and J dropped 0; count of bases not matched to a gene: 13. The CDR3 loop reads CASSLILLGTGFSYEQYF. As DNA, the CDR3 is TGTGCCAGCAGTTTGATATTACTGGGGACAGGCTTCTCCTACGAGCAGTACTTC.

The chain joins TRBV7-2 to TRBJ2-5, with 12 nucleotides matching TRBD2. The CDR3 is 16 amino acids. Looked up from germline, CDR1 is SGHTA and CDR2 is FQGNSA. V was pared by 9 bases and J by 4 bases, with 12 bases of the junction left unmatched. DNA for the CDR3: TGTGCCAGTGCGCGGACACTAGCGGGAGGCCGAGAGACCCAGTACTTC. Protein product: CASARTLAGGRETQYF.

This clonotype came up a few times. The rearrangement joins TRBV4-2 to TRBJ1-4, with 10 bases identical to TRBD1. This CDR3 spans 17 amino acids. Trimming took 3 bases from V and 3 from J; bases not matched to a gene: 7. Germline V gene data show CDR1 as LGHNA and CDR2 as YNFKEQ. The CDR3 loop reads CASSQYTGTGANEKLFF. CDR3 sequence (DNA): TGTGCCAGCAGCCAGTACACCGGGACAGGGGCTAATGAAAAACTGTTTTTT.

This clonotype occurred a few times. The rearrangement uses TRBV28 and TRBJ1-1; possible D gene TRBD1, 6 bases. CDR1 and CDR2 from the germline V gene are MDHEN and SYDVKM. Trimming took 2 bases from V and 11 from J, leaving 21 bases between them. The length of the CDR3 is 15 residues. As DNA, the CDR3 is TGTGCCAGCAGTTTAAGGCAGGGGCGGGCAGTTACGGCTTTCTTT. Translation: CASSLRQGRAVTAFF.

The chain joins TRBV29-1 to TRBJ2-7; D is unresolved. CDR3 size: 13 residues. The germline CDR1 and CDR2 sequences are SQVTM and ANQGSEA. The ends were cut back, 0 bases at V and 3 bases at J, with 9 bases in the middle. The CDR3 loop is CSVEDPRNYEQYF. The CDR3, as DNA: TGCAGCGTTGAAGATCCCAGGAACTACGAGCAGTACTTC.

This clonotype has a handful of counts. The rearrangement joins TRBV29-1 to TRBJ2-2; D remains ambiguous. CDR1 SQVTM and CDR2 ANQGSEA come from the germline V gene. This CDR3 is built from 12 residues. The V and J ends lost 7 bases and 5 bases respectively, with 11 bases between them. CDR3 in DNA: TGCAGCGGGGTGGTCTGGACCGGGGAGCTGTTTTTT. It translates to CSGVVWTGELFF.

The CDR3 nucleotides read TGTGCCAGCAGTTACGCTGTAAATGGGAGGAACATTCAGTACTTC. It translates to CASSYAVNGRNIQYF. The V gene is TRBV6-5, the J gene TRBJ2-4, with a weak D call TRBD2 (6 bases). The CDR3 contains 15 residues. Germline V gives CDR1 MNHEY, CDR2 SVGAGI. The ends were cut back, 2 bases at V and 7 bases at J, with 15 bases in the middle.

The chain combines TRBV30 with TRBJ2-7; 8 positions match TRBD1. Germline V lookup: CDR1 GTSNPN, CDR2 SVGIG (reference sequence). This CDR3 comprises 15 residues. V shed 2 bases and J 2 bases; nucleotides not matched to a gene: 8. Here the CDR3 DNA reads TGTGCCTGGAGTCGGGCAGGGGGCGTTCCCTACGAGCAGTACTTC. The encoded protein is CAWSRAGGVPYEQYF.

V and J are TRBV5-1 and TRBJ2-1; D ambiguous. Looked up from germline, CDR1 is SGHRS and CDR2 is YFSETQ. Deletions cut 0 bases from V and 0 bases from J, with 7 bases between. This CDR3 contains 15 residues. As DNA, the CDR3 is TGCGCCAGCAGCTTGGAGTCGAGCTCCTACAATGAGCAGTTCTTC. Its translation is CASSLESSSYNEQFF. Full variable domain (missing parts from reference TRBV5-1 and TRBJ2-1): KAGVTQTPRYLIKTRGQQVTLSCSPISGHRSVSWYQQTPGQGLQFLFEYFSETQRNKGNFPGRFSGRQFSNSRSEMNVSTLELGDSALYLCASSLESSSYNEQFFGPGTRLTVL.

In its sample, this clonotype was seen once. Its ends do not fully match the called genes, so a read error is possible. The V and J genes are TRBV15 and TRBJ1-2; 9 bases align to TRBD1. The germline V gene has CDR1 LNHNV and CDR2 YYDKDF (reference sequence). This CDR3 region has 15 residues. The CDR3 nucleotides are TGTGCCACCAGCAGAAACAGGGGGCAGGCCTATGGCGACACCTTC. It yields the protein CATSRNRGQAYGDTF.

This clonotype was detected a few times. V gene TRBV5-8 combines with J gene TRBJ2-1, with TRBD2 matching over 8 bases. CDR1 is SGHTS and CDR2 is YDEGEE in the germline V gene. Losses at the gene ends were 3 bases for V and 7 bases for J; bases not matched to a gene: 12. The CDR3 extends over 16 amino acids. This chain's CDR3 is CASSSLEAGDLNEQFF. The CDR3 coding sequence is TGTGCCAGCAGCTCCCTAGAAGCGGGAGATTTGAATGAGCAGTTCTTC.

As DNA, the CDR3 is TGTGCCAGCTCACCACCCGCCCGAATCACAGATACGCAGTATTTT. This sequence encodes CASSPPARITDTQYF. The rearrangement uses TRBV18 and TRBJ2-3, with D uncertain. There are 15 residues in the CDR3. CDR1 and CDR2 (germline): KGHSH, LQKENI. V lost 0 bases and J 2 bases, leaving 9 bases between the germline ends.

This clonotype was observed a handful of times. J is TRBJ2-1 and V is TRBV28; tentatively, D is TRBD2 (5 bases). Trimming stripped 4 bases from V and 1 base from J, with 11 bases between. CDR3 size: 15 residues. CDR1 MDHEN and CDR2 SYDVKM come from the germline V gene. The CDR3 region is CASSSTSRSYNEQFF. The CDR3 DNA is TGTGCCAGCAGTTCTACTAGTCGTTCCTACAATGAGCAGTTCTTC.

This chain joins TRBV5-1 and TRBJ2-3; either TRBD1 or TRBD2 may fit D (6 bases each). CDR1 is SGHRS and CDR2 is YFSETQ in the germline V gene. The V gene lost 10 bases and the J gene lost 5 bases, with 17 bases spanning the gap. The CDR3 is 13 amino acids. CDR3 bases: TGCGCCGTGGGTAGCGGAGGGGGAGATACGCAGTATTTT. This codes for CAVGSGGGDTQYF.

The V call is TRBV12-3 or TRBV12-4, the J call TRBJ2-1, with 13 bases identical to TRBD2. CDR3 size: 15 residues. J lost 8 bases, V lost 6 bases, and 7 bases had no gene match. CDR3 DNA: TGTGCCAGCAGAAAACTAGCGGGGGGGGTGGATGAGCAGTTCTTC. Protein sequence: CASRKLAGGVDEQFF.

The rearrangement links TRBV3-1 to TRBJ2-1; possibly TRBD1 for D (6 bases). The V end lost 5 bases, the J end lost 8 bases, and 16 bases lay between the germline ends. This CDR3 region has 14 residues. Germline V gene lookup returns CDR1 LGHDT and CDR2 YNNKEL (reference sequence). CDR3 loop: CASSKTRGIDEQFF. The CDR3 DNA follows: TGTGCCAGCAGCAAAACCAGGGGAATCGATGAGCAGTTCTTC.

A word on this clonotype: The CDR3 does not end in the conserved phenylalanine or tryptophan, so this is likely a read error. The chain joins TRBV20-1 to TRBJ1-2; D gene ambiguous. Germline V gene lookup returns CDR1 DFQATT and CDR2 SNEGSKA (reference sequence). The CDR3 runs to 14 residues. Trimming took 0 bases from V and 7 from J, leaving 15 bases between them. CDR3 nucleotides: TGCAGTGCTAGAGATCCGAGGGCGTTGGGTGGCTACACCTTA. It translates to CSARDPRALGGYTL.

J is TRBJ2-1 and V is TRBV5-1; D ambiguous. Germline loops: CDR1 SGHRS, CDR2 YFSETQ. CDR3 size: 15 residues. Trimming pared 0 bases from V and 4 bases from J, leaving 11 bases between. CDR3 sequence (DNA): TGCGCCAGCAGCTTGGCTCTGACTTCGTACAATGAGCAGTTCTTC. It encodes CASSLALTSYNEQFF.

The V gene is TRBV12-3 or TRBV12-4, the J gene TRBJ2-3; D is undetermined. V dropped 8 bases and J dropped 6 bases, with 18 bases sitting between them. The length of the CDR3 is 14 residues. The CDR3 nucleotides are TGTGCCAGCGTTTCGGAGATTTATGTGGATACGCAGTATTTT. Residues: CASVSEIYVDTQYF.